The 20 T cell receptor beta chains below all came from one sample that was sequenced in a study of immune heterogeneity within non-small cell lung tumors. Multiplex PCR was performed with 32 V and 13 J primers, and it amplified TCR beta CDR3. TCRdb processed the multiplex PCR reads anew with MiXCR; each CDR3 protein has one entry. In the table there are 9,500 to 13,000 distinct CDR3 sequences, 30% of which are singletons. Template input, which was bulk tumor genomic DNA, totaled approximately 600 ng per sample. Doctors removed several biopsies from each primary tumor during surgery, keeping them far apart. Enrolled individuals presented with untreated, newly diagnosed non-small cell lung cancer and received curative surgery. The sequencing sample was made of lung tumor tissue. Receptor source: a woman between 45 and 60 years old with non-small cell lung cancer.

Details on this clonotype: The final CDR3 position lacks the conserved phenylalanine or tryptophan, pointing to a likely read error. The chain carries TRBV19 and TRBJ2-6, with no clear D. Trimming cost V 0 bases and J 0 bases, with 9 bases left between them. CDR3 length: 17 residues. Germline lookup yields CDR1 LNHDA and CDR2 SQIVND (reference sequence). The CDR3 is CASSIEWAASGANVLTL. DNA for the CDR3: TGTGCCAGTAGTATAGAGTGGGCCGCCTCTGGGGCCAACGTCCTGACTCTC.

This clonotype was counted at least ten times. The chain employs TRBV7-9 and TRBJ2-7; D may be TRBD1 or TRBD2 (6 bases each). V dropped 4 bases and J dropped 2 bases, with 15 bases sitting between them. The CDR3 has 15 amino acids. Germline V gene sequence: CDR1 SEHNR, CDR2 FQNEAQ (reference sequence). The CDR3 loop is CASSYMGGSTYEQYF. Written as DNA, the CDR3 is TGTGCCAGCAGCTACATGGGGGGCTCTACCTACGAGCAGTACTTC.

V gene TRBV6-1 combines with J gene TRBJ2-1; TRBD1 might be the D (6 bases). The V and J ends lost 3 bases and 3 bases respectively, with 12 bases between them. The CDR3 runs 15 residues. Germline V gives CDR1 MNHNS, CDR2 SASEGT. CDR3 nucleotides: TGTGCCAGCAGTGAGGGGGCGGGCGGCTACAATGAGCAGTTCTTC. Protein sequence: CASSEGAGGYNEQFF.

This clonotype has at least ten counts. The rearrangement links TRBV20-1 to TRBJ2-1; D might be TRBD2 (6 bases). Trimming cost V 6 bases and J 4 bases, with 16 bases left between them. The V gene's germline CDR1 is DFQATT and CDR2 SNEGSKA (reference sequence). The CDR3 is 14 residues long. The CDR3 DNA is TGCAGTGCACCAAGACTAGATGGATACAATGAGCAGTTCTTC. It encodes CSAPRLDGYNEQFF.

This clonotype showed up many times. The V and J genes are TRBV6-6 and TRBJ2-5; no clear D gene. V shed 1 base and J shed 2 bases, with 5 bases lying between them. Germline assignment: CDR1 MNHNY and CDR2 SVGAGI (reference sequence). This CDR3 is 13 amino acids long. CDR3 in DNA: TGTGCCAGCAGTTACTACGGACAAGAGACCCAGTACTTC. It is translated as CASSYYGQETQYF.

On this clonotype: A read error is possible here, since a much larger clone lies one base away. This chain uses TRBV30 with TRBJ1-1; D is ambiguous. CDR1 and CDR2 from the germline V gene are GTSNPN and SVGIG (reference sequence). Trimming shortened V by 3 bases and J by 6 bases, and 8 bases separated the two germline ends. There are 11 residues in the CDR3. CDR3 nucleotides: TGTGCCTGGAGCTTCTGGGCTGAAGCTTTCTTT. Translating gives CAWSFWAEAFF.

This chain connects TRBV5-1 to TRBJ2-7; D uncertain. V was shortened by 2 bases and J by 2 bases, with 5 bases between the two germline ends. CDR3 length equals 12 residues. Germline V gene data show CDR1 as SGHRS and CDR2 as YFSETQ. The CDR3: CASSFGTYEQYF. The CDR3 region has the DNA TGCGCCAGCAGCTTTGGCACCTACGAGCAGTACTTC.

A remark on this clonotype: A much larger clone lies one base from this, so it may be a read error. This rearrangement joins TRBV20-1 to TRBJ1-1, with D perhaps matching TRBD1 (6 bases). The V and J ends lost 5 bases and 6 bases respectively, with 28 bases between them. Germline V gene sequence: CDR1 DFQATT, CDR2 SNEGSKA (reference sequence). There are 17 residues in the CDR3. The CDR3, as DNA: TGCAGTGCTGAAGGACCAGGGGTAGGCTTCGGGGGGTCTGAAGCTTTCTTT. Amino acids: CSAEGPGVGFGGSEAFF.

This clonotype was seen a handful of times. The V call is TRBV12-5, the J call TRBJ1-5; the D gene is possibly TRBD1 (6 bases). V lost 6 bases to trimming and J lost 7 bases, with 10 bases between them. Germline CDR1 reads LGHNT; CDR2 reads FRNRAP. The CDR3 covers 12 residues. This CDR3 reads CASGPGDQPQHF. In DNA form, the CDR3 reads TGTGCTAGTGGCCCAGGGGACCAGCCCCAGCATTTT.

In DNA form, the CDR3 reads TGTGCCAGCAGTTTACCAGTGAACACCGGGGAGCTGTTTTTT. Translated: CASSLPVNTGELFF. The chain couples TRBV28 to TRBJ2-2; D is undetermined. Germline assignment: CDR1 MDHEN and CDR2 SYDVKM. The CDR3 is 14 residues long. The ends were cut back, 2 bases at V and 1 base at J, with 5 bases in the middle.

This clonotype is labeled medium-sized. The chain has TRBV11-2 and TRBJ2-7; 13 positions match TRBD2. This CDR3 comprises 16 residues. In germline, CDR1 is SGHAT, CDR2 FQNNGV. With 5 bases clipped from V and 6 bases from J, the junction kept 10 bases outside the gene matches. The CDR3 loop is CASSQQMGLAGTEQYF. The CDR3 nucleotides are TGTGCCAGCAGCCAGCAGATGGGACTAGCGGGAACCGAGCAGTACTTC.

For this clonotype: This may stem from a read error, because a much larger clone lies one nucleotide away. The rearrangement uses TRBV11-3 and TRBJ1-6, with D possibly TRBD1 on 6 matching bases. V was clipped by 7 bases and J by 10 bases, with 26 bases between them. This CDR3 has 17 amino acids. CDR1 is SGHNT and CDR2 is YENEEA in the germline V gene. The CDR3 DNA follows: TGTGCCAGCACCCGAGGGGGAAAGCAGGGAAATAGCTCACCCCTCCACTTT. Translating gives CASTRGGKQGNSSPLHF.

The chain links TRBV2 to TRBJ2-4; D remains unclear. Trimming removed 4 bases from V and 0 bases from J, with 7 bases in between. Germline CDR1 and CDR2: SNHLY and FYNNEI. The CDR3 runs 14 residues. CDR3 nucleotide sequence: TGTGCCAGCAGTGTTGAGCTAGCCAAAAACATTCAGTACTTC. Protein sequence: CASSVELAKNIQYF. The full variable domain, completed using reference TRBV2 and TRBJ2-4, is EPEVTQTPSHQVTQMGQEVILRCVPISNHLYFYWYRQILGQKVEFLVSFYNNEISEKSEIFDDQFSVERPDGSNFTLKIRSTKLEDSAMYFCASSVELAKNIQYFGAGTRLSVL.

Only a few counts were recorded for this clonotype. The rearrangement uses TRBV28 and TRBJ1-1, with a tentative D call TRBD1 (6 bases). CDR3 length: 14 residues. From germline, CDR1 is MDHEN and CDR2 SYDVKM. The V end was cut by 7 bases, the J end by 1 base, with 13 bases between. The CDR3 DNA follows: TGTGCCAGCAAGATGGGGGCGCCGAACACTGAAGCTTTCTTT. It specifies CASKMGAPNTEAFF.

This clonotype is medium-sized (0.01 to 0.1%) in the sample. This chain connects TRBV2 to TRBJ2-2, with D possibly TRBD1 on 5 matching bases. Trimming stripped 6 bases from V and 6 bases from J, with 11 bases between. CDR3 length: 13 residues. Germline V gene lookup returns CDR1 SNHLY and CDR2 FYNNEI. CDR3 in amino acids: CASRQGEAGELFF. For the CDR3, the DNA is TGTGCCAGCAGGCAGGGTGAAGCCGGGGAGCTGTTTTTT.

The gene calls are TRBV9 and TRBJ1-1; tentative D call: TRBD1 (5 bases). Germline-derived CDR1 and CDR2 are SGDLS and YYNGEE. Trimming removed 0 bases from V and 6 bases from J, with 12 bases in between. The CDR3 spans 14 residues. CDR3 residues: CASSVGGSVAEAFF. In DNA, the CDR3 is TGTGCCAGCAGCGTAGGGGGGAGCGTGGCTGAAGCTTTCTTT.

As to this clonotype: Given a much more abundant clone one base away, this may be a read error. The chain recombines TRBV5-6 with TRBJ2-1; 7 bases are a match to TRBD1. CDR1 is SGHDT and CDR2 is YYEEEE in the germline V gene. The CDR3 has 16 residues. Trimming removed 5 bases from V and 3 bases from J; junction bases left unmatched: 11. CDR3 nucleotide sequence: TGTGCCAGCAGTCTTGGGACAGCGTCCCTCTACAATGAGCAGTTCTTC. Translating it yields CASSLGTASLYNEQFF.

The chain recombines TRBV4-1 with TRBJ2-5; TRBD2 might be the D (6 bases). Deletions cut 0 bases from V and 5 bases from J, with 13 bases between. Germline assignment: CDR1 MGHRA and CDR2 YSYEKL. The CDR3 consists of 15 residues. The CDR3 region has the DNA TGCGCCAGCAGCCAAGAGGGGACTCGCGGGGAGACCCAGTACTTC. Translation gives CASSQEGTRGETQYF.

The chain employs TRBV5-6 and TRBJ1-1; no reliable D call. Trimming cost V 1 base and J 0 bases, with 10 bases left between them. Germline assignment: CDR1 SGHDT and CDR2 YYEEEE. The CDR3 sequence is 15 residues long. The CDR3 region has the DNA TGTGCCAGCAGCTTGCAATGGGGTATGAACACTGAAGCTTTCTTT. Translation: CASSLQWGMNTEAFF.

This clonotype was seen a few times. Lacking the conserved final phenylalanine or tryptophan, this CDR3 likely reflects a read error. The chain carries TRBV18 and TRBJ1-1, with a possible D match to TRBD1 (5 bases). The CDR3 has 13 residues. V shed 4 bases and J shed 6 bases, with 12 bases lying between them. Germline V gene sequence: CDR1 KGHSH, CDR2 LQKENI. The CDR3 loop reads CASSRDGGSEAFS. In DNA, the CDR3 is TGTGCCAGCTCACGGGACGGAGGTTCTGAAGCTTTCTCT.